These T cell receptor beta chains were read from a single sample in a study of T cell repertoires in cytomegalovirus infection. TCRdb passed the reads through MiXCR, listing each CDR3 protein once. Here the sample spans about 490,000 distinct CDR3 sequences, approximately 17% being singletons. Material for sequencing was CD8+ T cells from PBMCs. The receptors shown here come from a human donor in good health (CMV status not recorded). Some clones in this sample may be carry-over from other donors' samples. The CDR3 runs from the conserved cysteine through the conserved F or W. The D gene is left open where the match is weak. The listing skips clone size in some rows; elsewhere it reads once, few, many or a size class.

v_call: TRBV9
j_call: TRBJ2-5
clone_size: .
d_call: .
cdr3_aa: CASSSRGLQETQYF
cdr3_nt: TGTGCCAGCAGCTCACGGGGCCTGCAAGAGACCCAGTACTTC

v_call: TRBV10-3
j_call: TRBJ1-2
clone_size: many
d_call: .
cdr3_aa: CAISGPRDEASNYGYTF
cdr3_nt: TGTGCCATCAGTGGACCCCGGGACGAAGCGTCTAACTATGGCTACACCTTC

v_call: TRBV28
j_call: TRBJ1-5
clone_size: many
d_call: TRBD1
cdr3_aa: CASSSEVAGGGQPQHF
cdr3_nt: TGTGCCAGCAGCTCAGAGGTAGCAGGGGGCGGTCAGCCCCAGCATTTT

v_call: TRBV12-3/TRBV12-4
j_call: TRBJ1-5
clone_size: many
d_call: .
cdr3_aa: CASTLGIRQPQHF
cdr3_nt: TGTGCCAGCACCCTCGGCATCCGACAGCCCCAGCATTTT

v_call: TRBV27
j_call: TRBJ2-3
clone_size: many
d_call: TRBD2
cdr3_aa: CASSLTSGRIDTQYF
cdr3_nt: TGTGCCAGCAGTTTGACTAGCGGGAGGATCGATACGCAGTATTTT

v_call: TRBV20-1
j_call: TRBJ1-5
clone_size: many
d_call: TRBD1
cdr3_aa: CSARGQVLLSYQPQHF
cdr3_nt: TGCAGTGCTAGGGGACAGGTCCTTCTTTCTTATCAGCCCCAGCATTTT

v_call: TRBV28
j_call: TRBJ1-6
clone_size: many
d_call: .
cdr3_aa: CASSLSGWGIYNSPLHF
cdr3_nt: TGTGCCAGCAGTTTATCGGGGTGGGGGATCTATAATTCACCCCTCCACTTT

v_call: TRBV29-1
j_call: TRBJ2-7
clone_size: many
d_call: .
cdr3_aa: CSVEVTGSHYEQYF
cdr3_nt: TGCAGCGTTGAAGTTACAGGGTCCCACTACGAGCAGTACTTC

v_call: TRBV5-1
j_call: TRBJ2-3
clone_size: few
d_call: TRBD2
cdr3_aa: CASSLLSGLAGTDTQYF
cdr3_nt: TGCGCCAGCAGCTTACTTTCAGGACTAGCGGGCACAGATACGCAGTATTTT

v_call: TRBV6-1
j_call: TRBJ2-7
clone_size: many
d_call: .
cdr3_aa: CASGAFSYEQYF
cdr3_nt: TGTGCCAGCGGCGCGTTTTCCTACGAGCAGTACTTC

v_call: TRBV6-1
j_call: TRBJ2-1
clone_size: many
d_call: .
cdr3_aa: CASNAPGASYNEQFF
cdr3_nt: TGTGCCAGCAACGCCCCGGGGGCCTCCTACAATGAGCAGTTCTTC

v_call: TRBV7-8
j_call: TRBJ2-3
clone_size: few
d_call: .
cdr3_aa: CASRQGGNSWDTQYF
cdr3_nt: TGTGCCAGCAGACAGGGGGGGAATTCATGGGATACGCAGTATTTT

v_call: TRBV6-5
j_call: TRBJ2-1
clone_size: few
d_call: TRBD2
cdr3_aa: CASIAGGGDYNEQFF
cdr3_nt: TGTGCCAGCATCGCCGGGGGAGGGGATTACAATGAGCAGTTCTTC

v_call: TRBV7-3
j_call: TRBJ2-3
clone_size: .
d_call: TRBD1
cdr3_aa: CASSQGQGPDTQYF
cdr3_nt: TGTGCCAGCAGCCAGGGACAGGGACCAGATACGCAGTATTTT

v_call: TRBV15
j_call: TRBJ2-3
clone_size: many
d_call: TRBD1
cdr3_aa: CATSRRGQGVTDTQYF
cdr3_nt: TGTGCCACCAGCAGACGCGGACAGGGGGTTACAGATACGCAGTATTTT

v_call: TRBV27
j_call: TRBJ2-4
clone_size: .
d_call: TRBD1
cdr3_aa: CASRRTGDKNIQYF
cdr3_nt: TGTGCCAGCAGACGGACAGGGGACAAAAACATTCAGTACTTC

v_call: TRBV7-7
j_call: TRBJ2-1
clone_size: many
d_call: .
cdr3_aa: CASSYRWGDEQFF
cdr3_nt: TGTGCCAGCAGCTACCGATGGGGCGATGAGCAGTTCTTC

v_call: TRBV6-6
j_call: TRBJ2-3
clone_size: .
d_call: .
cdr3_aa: CASSSYGYRDSDTQYF
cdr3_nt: TGTGCCAGCAGTTCCTATGGTTACAGGGACTCAGATACGCAGTATTTT

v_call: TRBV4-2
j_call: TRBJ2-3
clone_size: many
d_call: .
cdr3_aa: CASSQDLARGDTQYF
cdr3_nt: TGTGCCAGCAGCCAAGATCTAGCCCGAGGAGATACGCAGTATTTT

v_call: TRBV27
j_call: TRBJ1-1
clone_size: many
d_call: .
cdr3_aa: CASSWGGRRNTEAFF
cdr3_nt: TGTGCCAGCAGTTGGGGAGGCCGGCGGAACACTGAAGCTTTCTTT

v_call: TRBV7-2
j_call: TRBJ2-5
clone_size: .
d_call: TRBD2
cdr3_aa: CARSLGTSDQETKYF
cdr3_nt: TGTGCCAGAAGCTTAGGGACTAGCGACCAAGAGACCAAGTACTTC

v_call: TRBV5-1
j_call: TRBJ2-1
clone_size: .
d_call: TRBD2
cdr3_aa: CASSLAALREGLGNEQFF
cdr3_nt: TGCGCCAGCAGCTTGGCTGCTCTGCGGGAGGGCCTGGGGAATGAGCAGTTCTTC

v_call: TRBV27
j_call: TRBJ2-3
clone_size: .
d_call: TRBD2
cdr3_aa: CASGVAGTTDTQYF
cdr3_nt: TGTGCCAGCGGGGTAGCGGGAACGACAGATACGCAGTATTTT

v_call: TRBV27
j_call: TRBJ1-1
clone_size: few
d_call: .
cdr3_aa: CASQGLKGEAFF
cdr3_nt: TGTGCCAGTCAGGGGTTAAAGGGTGAAGCTTTCTTT

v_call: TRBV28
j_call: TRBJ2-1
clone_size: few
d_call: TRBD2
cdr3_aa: CASSLAGLQNNEQFF
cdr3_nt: TGTGCCAGCAGTTTAGCGGGACTACAGAACAATGAGCAGTTCTTC

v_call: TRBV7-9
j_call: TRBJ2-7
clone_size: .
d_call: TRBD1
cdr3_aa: CASSLETGRIYEQYF
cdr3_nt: TGTGCCAGCAGCTTAGAGACAGGGAGAATCTACGAGCAGTACTTC

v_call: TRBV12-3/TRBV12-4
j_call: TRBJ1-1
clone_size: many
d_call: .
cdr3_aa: CASRYKNTEAFF
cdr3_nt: TGTGCCAGCAGATACAAGAACACTGAAGCTTTCTTT

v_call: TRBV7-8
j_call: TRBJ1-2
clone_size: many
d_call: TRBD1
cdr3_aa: CASSPSIGGGRGYTF
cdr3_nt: TGTGCCAGCAGCCCCAGTATCGGAGGGGGCCGTGGCTACACCTTC

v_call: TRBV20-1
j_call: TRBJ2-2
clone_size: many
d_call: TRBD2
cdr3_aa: CSARDRKRENTGELFF
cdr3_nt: TGCAGTGCTAGAGATCGGAAGCGGGAGAACACCGGGGAGCTGTTTTTT

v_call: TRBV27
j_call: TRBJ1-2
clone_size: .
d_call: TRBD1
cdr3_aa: CASSARGEMNYGYTF
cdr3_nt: TGTGCCAGCAGTGCCAGGGGGGAAATGAACTATGGCTACACCTTC

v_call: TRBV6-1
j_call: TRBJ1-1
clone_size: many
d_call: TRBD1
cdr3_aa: CASSETMDRREGEAFF
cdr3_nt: TGTGCCAGCAGTGAAACAATGGACAGGCGGGAAGGTGAAGCTTTCTTT

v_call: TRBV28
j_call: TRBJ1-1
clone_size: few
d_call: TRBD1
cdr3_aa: CASRPSWGQFTEAFF
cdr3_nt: TGTGCCAGCAGGCCTAGTTGGGGACAGTTCACTGAAGCTTTCTTT

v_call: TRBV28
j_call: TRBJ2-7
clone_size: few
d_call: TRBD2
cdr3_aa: CASSLEREGPYEQYF
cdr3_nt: TGTGCCAGCAGTTTGGAGCGGGAGGGCCCCTACGAGCAGTACTTC

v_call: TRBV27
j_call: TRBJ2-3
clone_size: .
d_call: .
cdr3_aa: CASSQGVDTQYF
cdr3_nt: TGTGCCAGCAGTCAAGGGGTCGATACGCAGTATTTT

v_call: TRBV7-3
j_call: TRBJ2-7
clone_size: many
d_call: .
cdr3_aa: CASSVLPGYEQYF
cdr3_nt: TGTGCCAGCAGCGTTTTACCCGGCTACGAGCAGTACTTC

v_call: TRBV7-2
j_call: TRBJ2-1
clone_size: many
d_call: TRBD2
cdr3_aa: CASSFLAGEPEQFF
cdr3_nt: TGTGCCAGCAGCTTCTTAGCGGGAGAGCCTGAGCAGTTCTTC

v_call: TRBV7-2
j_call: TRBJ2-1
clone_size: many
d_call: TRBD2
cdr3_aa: CASSLASLAGVPSGGNEQFF
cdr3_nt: TGTGCCAGCAGCTTAGCTTCACTAGCGGGGGTCCCCTCTGGGGGCAATGAGCAGTTCTTC

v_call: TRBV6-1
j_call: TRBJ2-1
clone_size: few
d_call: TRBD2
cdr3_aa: CASSTSSGGEQFF
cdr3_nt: TGTGCCAGCAGTACTTCTAGCGGCGGTGAGCAGTTCTTC

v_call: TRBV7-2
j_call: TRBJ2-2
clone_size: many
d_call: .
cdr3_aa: CASSPGLAGELFF
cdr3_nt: TGTGCCAGCAGCCCGGGGCTAGCCGGGGAGCTGTTTTTT

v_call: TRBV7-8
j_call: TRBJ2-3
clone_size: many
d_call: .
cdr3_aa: CASSGHAASTDTQYF
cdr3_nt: TGTGCCAGCAGCGGCCACGCAGCTAGCACAGATACGCAGTATTTT